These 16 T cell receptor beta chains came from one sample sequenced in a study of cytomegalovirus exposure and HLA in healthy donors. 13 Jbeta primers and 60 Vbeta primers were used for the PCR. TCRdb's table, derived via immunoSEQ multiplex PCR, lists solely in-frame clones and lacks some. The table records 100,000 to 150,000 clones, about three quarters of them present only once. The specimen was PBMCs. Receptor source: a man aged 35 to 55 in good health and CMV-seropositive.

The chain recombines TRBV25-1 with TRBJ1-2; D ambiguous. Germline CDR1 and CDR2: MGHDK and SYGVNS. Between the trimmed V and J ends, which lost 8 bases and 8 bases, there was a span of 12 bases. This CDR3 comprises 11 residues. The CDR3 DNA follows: TGTGCCAGCGGATTCACGGGGGGCTACACCTTC. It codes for CASGFTGGYTF.

CDR3 sequence (DNA): TGTGCCAGCCAAGGACAGGGCGCCTCACCCCTCCACTTT. Protein: CASQGQGASPLHF. The rearrangement links TRBV5-6 to TRBJ1-6; 8 bases agree with TRBD1. Germline V gene sequence: CDR1 SGHDT, CDR2 YYEEEE. The CDR3 extends over 13 amino acids. V was pared by 7 bases and J by 10 bases, with 7 bases of the junction left unmatched.

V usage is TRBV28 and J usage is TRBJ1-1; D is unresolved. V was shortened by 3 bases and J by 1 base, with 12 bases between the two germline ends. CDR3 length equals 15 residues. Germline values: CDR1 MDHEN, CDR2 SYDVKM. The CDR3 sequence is CASSLTGWQNTEAFF. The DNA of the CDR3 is TGTGCCAGCAGTTTGACGGGGTGGCAGAACACTGAAGCTTTCTTT.

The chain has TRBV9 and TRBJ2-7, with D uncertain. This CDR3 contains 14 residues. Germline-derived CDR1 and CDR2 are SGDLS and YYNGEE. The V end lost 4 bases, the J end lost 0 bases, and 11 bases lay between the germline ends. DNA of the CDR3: TGTGCCAGCAGCCCATTCATGAGCTCCTACGAGCAGTACTTC. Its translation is CASSPFMSSYEQYF.

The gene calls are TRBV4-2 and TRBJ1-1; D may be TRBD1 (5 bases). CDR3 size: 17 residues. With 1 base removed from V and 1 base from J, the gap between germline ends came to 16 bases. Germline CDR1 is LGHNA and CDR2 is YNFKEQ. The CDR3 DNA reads TGTGCCAGCAGCCAAGGGGGCCGGGGGAACCCGAACACTGAAGCTTTCTTT. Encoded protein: CASSQGGRGNPNTEAFF.

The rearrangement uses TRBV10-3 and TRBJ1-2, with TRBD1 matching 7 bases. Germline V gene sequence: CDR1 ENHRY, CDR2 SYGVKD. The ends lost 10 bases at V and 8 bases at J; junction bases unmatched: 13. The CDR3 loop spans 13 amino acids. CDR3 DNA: TGTGCCACCCAGACAGGGATGCCTTGCGGCTACACCTTC. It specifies CATQTGMPCGYTF.

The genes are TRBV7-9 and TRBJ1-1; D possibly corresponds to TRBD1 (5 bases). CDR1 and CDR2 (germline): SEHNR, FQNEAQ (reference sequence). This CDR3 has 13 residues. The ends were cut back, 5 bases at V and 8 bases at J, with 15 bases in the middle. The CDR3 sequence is CASSLFTRGEAFF. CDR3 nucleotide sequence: TGTGCCAGCAGCCTATTTACAAGGGGAGAAGCTTTCTTT.

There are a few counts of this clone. The CDR3 spells CASRYGRGYNEQFF. The CDR3, as DNA: TGTGCCAGCAGATACGGCAGGGGTTACAATGAGCAGTTCTTC. The chain recombines TRBV5-6 with TRBJ2-1; tentative D call: TRBD1 (6 bases). Germline loops: CDR1 SGHDT, CDR2 YYEEEE. The V and J ends lost 5 bases and 4 bases respectively, with 13 bases between them. This CDR3 spans 14 amino acids.

CDR3 bases: TGTGCCAGCAGATCAGGAAATGCCCGCTATGGCTACACCTTC. Translation: CASRSGNARYGYTF. The rearrangement uses TRBV2 and TRBJ1-2; no firm D call. Trimming removed 6 bases from V and 4 bases from J, with 15 bases in between. This CDR3 is 14 amino acids long. Germline lookup yields CDR1 SNHLY and CDR2 FYNNEI.

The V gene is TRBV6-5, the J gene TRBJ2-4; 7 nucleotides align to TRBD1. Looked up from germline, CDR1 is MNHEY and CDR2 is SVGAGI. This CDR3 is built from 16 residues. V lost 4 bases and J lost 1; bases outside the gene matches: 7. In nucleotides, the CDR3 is TGTGCCAGCAGTTTTTTGACAGGGAAGGCCAAAAACATTCAGTACTTC. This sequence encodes CASSFLTGKAKNIQYF.

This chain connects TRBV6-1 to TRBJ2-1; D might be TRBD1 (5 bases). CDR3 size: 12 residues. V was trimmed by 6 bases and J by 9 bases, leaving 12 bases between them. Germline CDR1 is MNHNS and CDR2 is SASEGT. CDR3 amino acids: CASRYDSFEQFF. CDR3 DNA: TGTGCCAGCAGGTACGACAGTTTTGAGCAGTTCTTC.

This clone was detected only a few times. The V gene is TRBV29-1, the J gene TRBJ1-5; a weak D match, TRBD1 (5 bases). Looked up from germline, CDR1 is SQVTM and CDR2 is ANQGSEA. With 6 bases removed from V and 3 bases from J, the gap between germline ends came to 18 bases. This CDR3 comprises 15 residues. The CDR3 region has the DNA TGCAGCGTCGCTTTTGTAGGAGGGGTCAATCAGCCCCAGCATTTT. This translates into CSVAFVGGVNQPQHF.

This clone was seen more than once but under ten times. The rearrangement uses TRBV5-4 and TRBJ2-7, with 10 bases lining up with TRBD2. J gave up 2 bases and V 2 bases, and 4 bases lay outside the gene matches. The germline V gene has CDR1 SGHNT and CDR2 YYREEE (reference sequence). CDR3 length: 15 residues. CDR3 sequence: CASSFRTSGAYEQYF. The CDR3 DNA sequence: TGTGCCAGCAGCTTTCGGACTAGCGGCGCCTACGAGCAGTACTTC.

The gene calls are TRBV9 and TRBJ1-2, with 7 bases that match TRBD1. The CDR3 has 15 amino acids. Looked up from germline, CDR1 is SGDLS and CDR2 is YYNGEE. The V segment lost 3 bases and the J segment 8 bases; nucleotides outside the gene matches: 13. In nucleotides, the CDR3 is TGTGCCAGCAGCGCCGGGGGACAGCGTCTACTCGGCTACACCTTC. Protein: CASSAGGQRLLGYTF.

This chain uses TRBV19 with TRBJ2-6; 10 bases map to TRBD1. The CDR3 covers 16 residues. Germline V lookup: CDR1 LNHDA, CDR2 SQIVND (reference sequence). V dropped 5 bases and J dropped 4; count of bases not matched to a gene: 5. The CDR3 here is CASSVTGGSGANVLTF. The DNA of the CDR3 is TGTGCCAGTAGTGTGACAGGGGGCTCAGGGGCCAACGTCCTGACTTTC.

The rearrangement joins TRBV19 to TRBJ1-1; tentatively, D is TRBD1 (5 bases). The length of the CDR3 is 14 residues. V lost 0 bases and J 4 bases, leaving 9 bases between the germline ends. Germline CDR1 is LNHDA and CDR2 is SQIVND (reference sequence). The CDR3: CASSIEVGGTEAFF. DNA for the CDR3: TGTGCCAGTAGTATAGAGGTCGGGGGCACTGAAGCTTTCTTT.